Sequencing of this TCR beta chain was carried out in a study of T cells in localized non-small cell lung cancer. Findings and caveats of the study: Sequence data derive from only one tumor region, so heterogeneity remains possible.

As concerns this clone: As yet, its antigen is unknown.

TCRdb's table, derived via immunoSEQ multiplex PCR, lists solely in-frame clones and lacks some. The table records about 23,000 clones, just over 90% of them present only once. Trimming left V 0 bases short and J 4 bases short, with 13 bases between. CDR1 MNHEY and CDR2 SMNVEV come from the germline V gene (reference sequence). CDR3 length: 17 amino acids. The J gene is TRBJ2-6, the V gene TRBV27; maybe TRBD2 (5 bases). This TCR derives from a woman aged 40-69 years with stage I lung adenocarcinoma. The input for sequencing was peripheral blood, taken before any cancer treatment. The CDR3 bases are TGTGCCAGCAGTTTATCGATACTAGTTTCCGGGGCCAACGTCCTGACTTTC. Encoded protein: CASSLSILVSGANVLTF.